This TCR beta chain was found in a study of T cells in Graves' hyperthyroidism and ophthalmopathy. RNA transcripts served as the template for amplifying TCR beta CDR3 regions. Initially, a first-round RT-PCR of the TCR CDR3 employed the HTBI primer set. Via MiXCR, TCRdb re-called the multiplex PCR reads, giving one row per CDR3 protein. The table shows hundreds of thousands of distinct CDR3 sequences, with around a quarter occurring only once. With regard to this clonotype: Being one base from a much bigger clone, this may be a read error.

The CDR3 is 16 residues long. Per germline, CDR1 MNHEY and CDR2 SMNVEV (reference sequence). The germline V and J ends were trimmed by 1 base and 8 bases, with 15 bases remaining between them. This chain links TRBV27 with TRBJ1-6; tentatively, D is TRBD1 (5 bases). What was sequenced was blood. This clonotype originated in a woman aged 25 to 39 with Graves' ophthalmopathy. The CDR3 protein is CASSLFEGLGDSPLHF. CDR3 in DNA: TGTGCCAGCAGTTTATTCGAGGGACTCGGGGATTCACCCCTCCACTTT.